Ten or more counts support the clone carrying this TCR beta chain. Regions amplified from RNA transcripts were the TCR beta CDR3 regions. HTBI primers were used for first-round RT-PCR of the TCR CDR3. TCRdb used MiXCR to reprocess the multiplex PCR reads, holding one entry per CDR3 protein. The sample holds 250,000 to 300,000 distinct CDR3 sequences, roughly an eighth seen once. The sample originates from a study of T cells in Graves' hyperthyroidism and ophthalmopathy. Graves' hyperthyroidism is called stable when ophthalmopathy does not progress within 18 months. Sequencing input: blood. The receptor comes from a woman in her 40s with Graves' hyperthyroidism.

CDR3 region: CATSENRLQETQYF. As DNA, the CDR3 is TGTGCCACCAGTGAGAACCGCCTTCAAGAGACCCAGTACTTC. The chain couples TRBV24-1 to TRBJ2-5; D not resolved. Trimming removed 4 bases from V and 2 bases from J, with 10 bases in between. The CDR3 consists of 14 residues. Germline lookup yields CDR1 KGHDR and CDR2 SFDVKD.